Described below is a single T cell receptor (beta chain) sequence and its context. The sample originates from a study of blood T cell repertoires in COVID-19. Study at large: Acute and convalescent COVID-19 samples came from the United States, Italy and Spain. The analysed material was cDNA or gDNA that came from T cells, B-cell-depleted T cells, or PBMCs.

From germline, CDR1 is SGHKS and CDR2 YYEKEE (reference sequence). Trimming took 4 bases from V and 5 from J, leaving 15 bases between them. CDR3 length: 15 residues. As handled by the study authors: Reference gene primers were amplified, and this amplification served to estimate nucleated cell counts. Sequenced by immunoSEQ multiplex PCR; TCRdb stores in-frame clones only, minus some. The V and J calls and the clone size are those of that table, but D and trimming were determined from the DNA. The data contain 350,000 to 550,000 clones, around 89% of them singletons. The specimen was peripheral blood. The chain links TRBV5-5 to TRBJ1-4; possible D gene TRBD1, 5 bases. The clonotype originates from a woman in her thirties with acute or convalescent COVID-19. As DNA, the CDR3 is TGTGCCAGCAGCCGGGGCTGGGGGGAAAATGAAAAACTGTTTTTT. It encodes CASSRGWGENEKLFF.